This T cell receptor beta chain stems from a study of cytomegalovirus exposure and HLA in healthy donors. The CDR3 covers 17 residues. V was trimmed by 4 bases and J by 1 base, leaving 20 bases between them. Germline loops: CDR1 SGHRS, CDR2 YFSETQ. This table comes from immunoSEQ multiplex PCR, and its TCRdb copy is limited to in-frame clones, with some not included. The data contain tens of thousands of clones, approximately 97% of them singletons. V and J are TRBV5-1 and TRBJ1-1; D perhaps matches TRBD1 (5 bases). Sequencing used PBMCs. This receptor was obtained from a man between 18 and 35 years old in good health and CMV-seronegative. CDR3 amino acids: CASSPRQQGIRNTEAFF. The CDR3 DNA reads as TGCGCCAGCAGCCCCCGACAGCAGGGAATAAGGAACACTGAAGCTTTCTTT.